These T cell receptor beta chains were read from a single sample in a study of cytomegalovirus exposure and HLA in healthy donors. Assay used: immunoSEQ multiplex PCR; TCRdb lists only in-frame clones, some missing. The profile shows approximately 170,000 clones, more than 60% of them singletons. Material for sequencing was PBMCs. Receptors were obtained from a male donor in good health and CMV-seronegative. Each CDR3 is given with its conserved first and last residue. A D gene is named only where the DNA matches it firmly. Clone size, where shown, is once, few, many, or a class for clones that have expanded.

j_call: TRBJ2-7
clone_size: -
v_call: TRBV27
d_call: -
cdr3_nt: TGTGCCAGCAGTTCCGGGCCGGGAAACGAGCAGTACTTC
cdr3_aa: CASSSGPGNEQYF

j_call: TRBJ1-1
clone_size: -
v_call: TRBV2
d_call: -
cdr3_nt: TGTGCCAGCAGTGCTCCTTCGAACACTGAAGCTTTCTTT
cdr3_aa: CASSAPSNTEAFF

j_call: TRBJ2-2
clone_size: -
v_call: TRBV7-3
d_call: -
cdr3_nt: TGTGCCAGCAGCCGTGAGGGTAGGACCGGGGAGCTGTTTTTT
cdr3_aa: CASSREGRTGELFF

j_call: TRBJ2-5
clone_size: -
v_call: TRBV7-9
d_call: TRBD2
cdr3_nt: TGTGCCAGCAGCCCATGGACTAGCGGGGTGGAGACCCAGTACTTC
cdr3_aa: CASSPWTSGVETQYF

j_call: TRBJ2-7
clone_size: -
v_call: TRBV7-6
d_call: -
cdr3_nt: TGTGCCAGCAGCCCTTCTAGCGCCTCCTACGAGCAGTACTTC
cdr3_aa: CASSPSSASYEQYF

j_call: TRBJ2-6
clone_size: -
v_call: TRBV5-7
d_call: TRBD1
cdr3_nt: TGTGCCATTCCGGGACAGGGGCTATCCTCTGGGGCCAACGTCCTGACTTTC
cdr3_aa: CAIPGQGLSSGANVLTF

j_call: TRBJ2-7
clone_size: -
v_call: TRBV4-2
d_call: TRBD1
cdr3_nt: TGTGCCAGCAGCCAGGATGGGACAGGGGATCTCGAGCAGTACTTC
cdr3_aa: CASSQDGTGDLEQYF

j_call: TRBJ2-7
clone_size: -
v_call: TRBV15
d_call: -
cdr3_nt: TGTGCCACCAGCAGATCTAGTGGGGCCTGGACAGTCCCTTACGAGCAGTACTTC
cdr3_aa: CATSRSSGAWTVPYEQYF

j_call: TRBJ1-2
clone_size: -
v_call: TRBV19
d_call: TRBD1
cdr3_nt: TGTGCCAGTAGTGGGACAGGGGTAGACCACTATGGCTACACCTTC
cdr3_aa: CASSGTGVDHYGYTF

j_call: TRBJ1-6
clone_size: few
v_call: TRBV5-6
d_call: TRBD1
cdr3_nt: TGTGCCAGCAGCTGGGCCGGGACAGAGAATTCACCCCTCCACTTT
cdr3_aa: CASSWAGTENSPLHF

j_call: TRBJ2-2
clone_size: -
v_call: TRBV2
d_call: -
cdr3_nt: TGTGCCAGCACCTACTTCGCGAACACCGGGGAGCTGTTTTTT
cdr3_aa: CASTYFANTGELFF